The next 14 T cell receptor beta chains were all read from a single sample in a study of T cells in Graves' hyperthyroidism and ophthalmopathy. TCR beta CDR3 region amplification was performed from RNA transcripts. The HTBI primer set served for first-round RT-PCR of the TCR CDR3. TCRdb ran MiXCR on the multiplex PCR reads and lists one entry per CDR3 protein. The sample has a few hundred thousand distinct CDR3 sequences; around 20% are singletons. Sequenced input: blood. All receptors derive from a man aged 18 to 30 with Graves' ophthalmopathy.

This clonotype has a count of ten or more. The chain uses TRBV15 and TRBJ1-4; perhaps TRBD1 as D (5 bases). Germline loops: CDR1 LNHNV, CDR2 YYDKDF (reference sequence). The CDR3 extends over 15 amino acids. Trimming took 5 bases from V and 7 from J, leaving 17 bases between them. CDR3 DNA sequence: TGTGCCACCAGCCCAAGGAGGGGAACAGCTGAAAAACTGTTTTTT. The encoded protein is CATSPRRGTAEKLFF.

This clonotype was recorded many times. V and J are TRBV11-2 and TRBJ2-7; a possible D gene is TRBD2 (5 bases). Germline CDR1 SGHAT, CDR2 FQNNGV. The CDR3 is made up of 13 amino acids. Trimming took 5 bases from V and 6 from J, leaving 14 bases between them. The CDR3 is CASSPEGSSEQYF. In nucleotides, the CDR3 is TGTGCCAGCAGCCCAGAAGGGAGCAGCGAGCAGTACTTC.

This clonotype appeared a few times. V is TRBV14 and J is TRBJ1-5, with D perhaps TRBD1 (6 bases). Trimming shortened V by 3 bases and J by 0 bases, and 15 bases separated the two germline ends. Germline V gives CDR1 SGHDN, CDR2 FVKESK. This CDR3 contains 17 residues. CDR3 in DNA: TGTGCCAGCAGCCACCTCGGACAGTCATATAGCAATCAGCCCCAGCATTTT. This translates into CASSHLGQSYSNQPQHF.

The rearrangement joins TRBV5-1 to TRBJ1-2; D might be TRBD1 (6 bases). The CDR3 runs to 12 residues. The V end was cut by 9 bases, the J end by 6 bases, with 15 bases between. Germline CDR1 is SGHRS and CDR2 is YFSETQ. The CDR3 sequence is CAIRQGLDGYTF. The CDR3 DNA reads TGCGCCATTAGGCAGGGGCTGGATGGCTACACCTTC.

This clonotype occurred a few times. V is TRBV29-1 and J is TRBJ2-3; no firm D call. V shed 3 bases and J shed 0 bases, with 13 bases lying between them. Germline CDR1 and CDR2: SQVTM and ANQGSEA. The CDR3 has 15 amino acids. This chain's CDR3 is CSVDRATSSTDTQYF. Written as DNA, the CDR3 is TGCAGCGTTGATAGGGCCACCTCTAGCACAGATACGCAGTATTTT.

This clonotype came up many times. This chain links TRBV20-1 with TRBJ2-7; D possibly corresponds to TRBD1 (6 bases). The CDR3 sequence is 15 residues long. Germline V lookup: CDR1 DFQATT, CDR2 SNEGSKA (reference sequence). V was trimmed by 2 bases and J by 2 bases, leaving 16 bases between them. CDR3 sequence: CSARRGSFDTYEQYF. In DNA, the CDR3 is TGCAGTGCTAGAAGGGGGAGTTTTGACACCTACGAGCAGTACTTC.

The chain has TRBV6-9 and TRBJ1-1; 7 positions match TRBD1. CDR1 is MNHGY and CDR2 is SVAAGI in the germline V gene. The CDR3 consists of 15 residues. The trim removed 2 bases at V and 1 base at J, leaving 4 bases unmatched. CDR3: CASSYTGVGNTEAFF. CDR3 sequence (DNA): TGTGCCAGCAGTTATACAGGGGTGGGGAACACTGAAGCTTTCTTT.

This clonotype was seen repeatedly, ten times or more. The rearrangement uses TRBV15 and TRBJ2-5; possibly TRBD2 for D (5 bases). Trimming pared 4 bases from V and 5 bases from J, leaving 20 bases between. The CDR3 is made up of 16 amino acids. The germline V gene has CDR1 LNHNV and CDR2 YYDKDF (reference sequence). For the CDR3, the DNA is TGTGCCACCAGCACCAACCGGGCACTAGGTCCGGAGACCCAGTACTTC. Translation gives CATSTNRALGPETQYF.

Many counts were recorded for this clonotype. This chain links TRBV3-1 with TRBJ1-5, with D uncertain. CDR1 and CDR2 (germline): LGHDT, YNNKEL (reference sequence). The V and J ends lost 2 bases and 7 bases respectively, with 15 bases between them. The CDR3 totals 15 residues. The CDR3 nucleotides read TGTGCCAGCAGCCAAATGCGGGTAGGGAGACAGCCCCAGCATTTT. Protein product: CASSQMRVGRQPQHF.

This clonotype was counted a few times. The chain joins TRBV6-1 to TRBJ2-5; D is uncertain. V was cut by 6 bases and J by 4 bases, with 12 bases left in between. Germline CDR1 MNHNS, CDR2 SASEGT. This CDR3 is built from 13 residues. In DNA form, the CDR3 reads TGTGCCAGCAGCGGTACGGAGCCAGAGACCCAGTACTTC. Its translation: CASSGTEPETQYF.

This clonotype has a count of ten or more. The chain joins TRBV12-3 or TRBV12-4 to TRBJ1-2, with D tentatively TRBD1 (6 bases). This CDR3 contains 17 residues. V was clipped by 2 bases and J by 2 bases, with 18 bases between them. This CDR3 reads CASSLLVGGMRNYGYTF. The CDR3 DNA follows: TGTGCCAGCAGTTTACTTGTAGGGGGAATGAGAAACTATGGCTACACCTTC.

The chain joins TRBV6-1 to TRBJ2-2; tentatively, D is TRBD1 or TRBD2 (5 bases each). The germline CDR1 and CDR2 sequences are MNHNS and SASEGT. The CDR3 covers 16 residues. Deletions cut 5 bases from V and 1 base from J, with 14 bases between. In DNA, the CDR3 is TGTGCCAGCAGTCAGCCCGGGACGGAGAACACCGGGGAGCTGTTTTTT. Residues: CASSQPGTENTGELFF.

Comments on this clonotype: With a much larger clone just one base away, this may be a read error. The genes are TRBV7-9 and TRBJ2-5; 11 nucleotides agree with TRBD1. Germline V gene lookup returns CDR1 SEHNR and CDR2 FQNEAQ (reference sequence). CDR3 size: 13 residues. The CDR3 DNA reads as TGTGCCATGGGACAGGGGGGTCAAGAGGCCCAGTACTTC. Encoded protein: CAMGQGGQEAQYF.

This clonotype was observed at least ten times. The chain joins TRBV4-2 to TRBJ2-3; D might be TRBD2 (7 bases). The CDR3 totals 16 residues. Per the germline V gene, CDR1 is LGHNA and CDR2 is YNFKEQ. V was clipped by 0 bases and J by 1 base, with 11 bases between them. The CDR3 sequence is CASSQDRGGGTDTQYF. Written as DNA, the CDR3 is TGTGCCAGCAGCCAAGACAGGGGAGGGGGCACAGATACGCAGTATTTT.